One sample yielded the 7 T cell receptor beta chains listed below, sequenced in a study of lymphopenia after photon versus proton radiotherapy. The protocol was immunoSEQ multiplex PCR, while the TCRdb copy is restricted to in-frame clones and leaves out a portion. The sample shows 60,000 to 75,000 clones, roughly 87% of them seen only once. Material: peripheral blood, obtained from a patient treated with proton-based radiotherapy. The receptors here all came from a man of 80 years or more with esophageal cancer.

The chain carries TRBV2 and TRBJ2-1; 9 bases are shared with TRBD1. The CDR3 loop spans 15 amino acids. Germline CDR1 and CDR2: SNHLY and FYNNEI. Trimming cost V 2 bases and J 3 bases; bases outside gene matches: 2. CDR3 bases: TGTGCCAGCAGTGAACTGGGACAGGGCTACAATGAGCAGTTCTTC. Translated, it gives CASSELGQGYNEQFF.

The chain carries TRBV5-1 and TRBJ1-1; D not certain. The V gene lost 0 bases and the J gene lost 3 bases, with 9 bases spanning the gap. The CDR3 is 14 amino acids. Germline V CDR1 and CDR2: SGHRS, YFSETQ. CDR3 region: CASSLVSRDTEAFF. CDR3 in DNA: TGCGCCAGCAGCTTGGTGAGCCGGGACACTGAAGCTTTCTTT.

The V and J genes are TRBV4-3 and TRBJ2-2; 10 bases are shared with TRBD1. V trimming: 0 bases; J trimming: 5 bases; junction bases outside the gene matches: 6. This CDR3 has 17 amino acids. The germline V gene has CDR1 LGHNA and CDR2 YSLEER. This CDR3 is CASSQDGTGDRTGELFF. CDR3 DNA sequence: TGCGCCAGCAGCCAAGATGGGACAGGGGACCGAACCGGGGAGCTGTTTTTT.

A single count supports this clone. J is TRBJ2-1 and V is TRBV27; TRBD1 might be the D (5 bases). The germline CDR1 and CDR2 sequences are MNHEY and SMNVEV (reference sequence). V dropped 8 bases and J dropped 6 bases, with 17 bases sitting between them. CDR3 length: 14 amino acids. The CDR3 loop reads CASRLGARGNEQFF. The CDR3 DNA sequence: TGTGCCAGCCGGCTAGGGGCTAGGGGCAATGAGCAGTTCTTC.

V usage is TRBV4-3 and J usage is TRBJ1-2; D is undetermined. Trimming removed 5 bases at V and 5 bases at J, with 15 bases between. The CDR3 has 14 residues. Germline CDR1 reads LGHNA; CDR2 reads YSLEER. The CDR3 DNA reads as TGCGCCAGCAGCTCGGGAAGAACCTATTATGGCTACACCTTC. Translation gives CASSSGRTYYGYTF.

This chain links TRBV5-4 with TRBJ2-5, with a tentative D call TRBD2 (5 bases). The CDR3 contains 14 residues. Germline assignment: CDR1 SGHNT and CDR2 YYREEE (reference sequence). V was cut by 2 bases and J by 3 bases, with 11 bases left in between. Here the CDR3 reads CASSFISEEETQYF. The CDR3 nucleotides read TGTGCCAGCAGCTTTATTAGCGAAGAAGAGACCCAGTACTTC.

The genes are TRBV7-2 and TRBJ1-1, with 7 bases lining up with TRBD1. Trimming removed 2 bases from V and 5 bases from J; junction bases left unmatched: 5. CDR3 length: 14 residues. Germline values: CDR1 SGHTA, CDR2 FQGNSA. The CDR3 reads CASSLNRGMTEAFF. The CDR3, as DNA: TGTGCCAGCAGCTTAAACAGGGGTATGACTGAAGCTTTCTTT. Supplemented by reference TRBV7-2 and TRBJ1-1, the full variable domain reads GAGVSQSPSNKVTEKGKDVELRCDPISGHTALYWYRQSLGQGLEFLIYFQGNSAPDKSGLPSDRFSAERTGGSVSTLTIQRTQQEDSAVYLCASSLNRGMTEAFFGQGTRLTVV.